This TCR beta chain was documented in a study of blood T cell repertoires in COVID-19. Study context: Researchers got acute and convalescent COVID-19 samples from the United States, Italy and Spain. T cells, B-cell-depleted T cells, or PBMCs supplied cDNA or gDNA.

Germline V gives CDR1 SEHNR, CDR2 FQNEAQ (reference sequence). Unmatched junction bases numbered 3, after V lost 1 base and J lost 2 bases. The CDR3 has 15 amino acids. Per the study methods: Estimation of nucleated cell counts was performed using reference gene primer amplification. Produced via immunoSEQ multiplex PCR; TCRdb's table is partial and in-frame only. From that table come the V and J calls and clone size; the DNA was used to work out D and trimming. The table records tens of thousands of clones, approximately 93% of them present only once. About this clone: At the DNA level, this CDR3 is encoded by other sequences in the same sample as well.

The sequenced sample consisted of peripheral blood. This receptor was obtained from a man between 65 and 85 years old with active COVID-19. The chain employs TRBV7-9 and TRBJ2-5; 8 nucleotides match TRBD1. CDR3 bases: TGTGCCAGCAGCTTAGTCGGACAGGGTCAAGAGACCCAGTACTTC. Its protein product is CASSLVGQGQETQYF.